This TCR beta chain was profiled in a study of technical replicates of blood from several donors. The CDR3 has 17 amino acids. J lost 4 bases, V lost 4 bases, and 11 bases had no gene match. CDR1 is SGDLS and CDR2 is YYNGEE in the germline V gene. TCRdb keeps only in-frame clones here, not all; method: immunoSEQ multiplex PCR. The sample lists some 80,000 clones, nearly 97% seen once, with about 0.36% in the top ten. The receptor was isolated from a human donor in good health. The genes are TRBV9 and TRBJ2-3, with TRBD2 matching 11 bases. Source material: T cells isolated from PBMCs. The CDR3 region is CASSQRTSGLTPDTQYF. The CDR3 coding sequence is TGTGCCAGCAGCCAGAGGACTAGCGGGCTAACCCCAGATACGCAGTATTTT.